The T cell receptor beta chain described here comes from a study of shared clonotypes between healthy human individuals. Concerning this clone: Its antigen is undetermined.

TCRdb keeps only in-frame clones here, not all; method: immunoSEQ multiplex PCR. Of over a million clones listed, around 97% are singletons. Whole-study findings and limits: Clonotype sharing across several donors was observed for about 5.2% of naive CD4 clonotypes. Relative to their counterparts shared across all four donors, non-shared clonotypes exhibited diminished generation probabilities.

CDR3 length: 15 amino acids. Germline V gene lookup returns CDR1 GTSNPN and CDR2 SVGIG (reference sequence). Trimming at V came to 3 bases and at J to 0 bases, leaving 6 bases not matched to a gene. The receptor comes from a man aged 25 to 45 in good health. The sample comprised naive CD4+ T cells sorted from blood. Described subset: CD45RA+ positively selected. The chain couples TRBV30 to TRBJ2-7; 9 bases match TRBD1. The CDR3 DNA is TGTGCCTGGAGCCCGTGGGGACAGGGCTCCTACGAGCAGTACTTC. This encodes CAWSPWGQGSYEQYF.